The 10 T cell receptor beta chains presented below share a single source sample, sequenced in a study of tumor-infiltrating lymphocytes in primary liver carcinoma. Starting material of 400 to 600 ng total RNA yielded TCR beta cDNA via a constant-region primer. Modified slightly, ARM-PCR produced TCR beta libraries over three nested multiplex PCR rounds. Both of the initial two PCR rounds ran for approximately 11 cycles and employed TRBV1-TRBV30 forward primers alongside a C-beta reverse primer. In TCRdb, the multiplex PCR reads were re-called with MiXCR into one record per CDR3 protein. The top ten clones hold less than 75% of a sample with 150,000 to 200,000 distinct CDR3 sequences, 50% to 75% of them seen once. The blood RNA (from unsorted whole blood) was obtained, and germline DNA was also extracted. The sample taken for sequencing was peripheral blood. These receptors were collected from a man in his forties with primary liver carcinoma and hepatitis B virus infection.

The CDR3 sequence is CASSIGPRLAYNEQFF. The CDR3, as DNA: TGTGCCAGCAGCATAGGGCCGAGACTAGCGTACAATGAGCAGTTCTTC. This rearrangement joins TRBV11-2 to TRBJ2-1; 8 bases fit TRBD2. The V gene's germline CDR1 is SGHAT and CDR2 FQNNGV. Trimming cost V 5 bases and J 4 bases; bases outside gene matches: 10. The CDR3 totals 16 residues.

As to this clonotype: A much bigger clone sits one base away, suggesting this may be a read error. The V gene is TRBV11-2, the J gene TRBJ2-3; tentatively, D is TRBD2 (6 bases). The V end lost 2 bases, the J end lost 2 bases, and 14 bases lay between the germline ends. The CDR3 length is 16 residues. Germline CDR1 reads SGHAT; CDR2 reads FQNNGV. The CDR3: CASSLRTNGPTDTQYF. The CDR3 DNA is TGTGCCAGCAGCTTAAGGACTAACGGGCCCACAGATACGCAGTATTTT.

This clonotype was picked up a small number of times. This rearrangement joins TRBV6-1 to TRBJ2-7; 9 bases map to TRBD1. V was pared by 3 bases and J by 4 bases, with 4 bases of the junction left unmatched. The CDR3 is 14 residues long. The germline V gene encodes CDR1 MNHNS and CDR2 SASEGT. The CDR3 is CASSEMGQGYEQYF. For the CDR3, the DNA is TGTGCCAGCAGTGAGATGGGACAGGGATACGAGCAGTACTTC.

The chain couples TRBV11-3 to TRBJ1-1, with unresolved D. The germline V gene has CDR1 SGHNT and CDR2 YENEEA. Trimming took off 3 bases at V and 0 bases at J, with 5 bases between the two ends. The CDR3 covers 13 residues. The CDR3, as DNA: TGTGCCAGCAGCTTGATACTGAACACTGAAGCTTTCTTT. This encodes CASSLILNTEAFF.

As concerns this clonotype: With a much larger clone just one base away, this may be a read error. J is TRBJ2-7 and V is TRBV11-2; D perhaps matches TRBD2 (5 bases). Germline CDR1 SGHAT, CDR2 FQNNGV. The CDR3 runs 14 residues. The CDR3 protein is CASGLLKRAYEQYF. The CDR3 DNA follows: TGTGCCAGCGGCTTACTAAAGAGGGCCTACGAGCAGTACTTC.

Comment on this clonotype: This could be a read error, since a much larger clone is one nucleotide away. The CDR3 region is CASSLRVAGGSYEQYF. The CDR3 DNA is TGTGCCAGCAGCTTGAGGGTCGCGGGAGGCTCCTACGAGCAGTACTTC. This chain uses TRBV11-2 with TRBJ2-7; 8 positions agree with TRBD2. This CDR3 is 16 amino acids long. Germline assignment: CDR1 SGHAT and CDR2 FQNNGV. J gave up 0 bases and V 3 bases, and 7 bases lay outside the gene matches.

The chain joins TRBV12-3 or TRBV12-4 to TRBJ1-6; a possible D gene is TRBD1 (5 bases). The V gene lost 2 bases and the J gene lost 15 bases, with 14 bases spanning the gap. The CDR3 sequence is 13 residues long. The CDR3 bases are TGTGCCAGCAGTTTACAGGGCGTAGTTCACCTCCACTTT. Protein product: CASSLQGVVHLHF.

The chain joins TRBV20-1 to TRBJ2-3; maybe TRBD2 (5 bases). V lost 1 base to trimming and J lost 4 bases, with 9 bases between them. This CDR3 region has 13 residues. Germline V gene lookup returns CDR1 DFQATT and CDR2 SNEGSKA (reference sequence). The CDR3 DNA follows: TGCAGTGCTAGAGGGCTAGCCGCAGATACGCAGTATTTT. It is translated as CSARGLAADTQYF.

In regard to this clonotype: This may stem from a read error, because a much larger clone lies one nucleotide away. The chain joins TRBV29-1 to TRBJ2-1; 7 bases line up with TRBD1. CDR3 length: 17 residues. V shed 7 bases, J shed 8 bases, and the junction held 23 bases outside the gene matches. The germline V gene encodes CDR1 SQVTM and CDR2 ANQGSEA. The CDR3 nucleotides read TGCAGCGCTGTCTACCTACCCGGACAGGTTACAGGGGATGAGCAGTTCTTC. Translated, it gives CSAVYLPGQVTGDEQFF.

The genes are TRBV5-5 and TRBJ1-4; maybe TRBD1 (5 bases). V lost 5 bases, J lost 5 bases, and 19 bases lay in between. This CDR3 has 16 residues. The germline CDR1 and CDR2 sequences are SGHKS and YYEKEE (reference sequence). This chain's CDR3 is CASSFGGGTANEKLFF. DNA for the CDR3: TGTGCCAGCAGTTTTGGGGGGGGGACTGCGAATGAAAAACTGTTTTTT.